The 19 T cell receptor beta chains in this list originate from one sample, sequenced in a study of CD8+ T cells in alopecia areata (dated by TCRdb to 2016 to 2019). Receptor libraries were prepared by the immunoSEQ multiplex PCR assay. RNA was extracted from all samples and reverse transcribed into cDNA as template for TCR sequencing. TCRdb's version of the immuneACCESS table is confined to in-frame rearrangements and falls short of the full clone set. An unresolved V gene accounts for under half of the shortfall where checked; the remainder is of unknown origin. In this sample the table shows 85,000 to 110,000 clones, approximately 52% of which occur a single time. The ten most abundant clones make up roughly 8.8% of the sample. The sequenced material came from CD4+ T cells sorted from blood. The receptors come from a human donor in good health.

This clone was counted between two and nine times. The CDR3 loop is CSVEVAREKLFF. CDR3 in DNA: TGCAGCGTTGAAGTGGCCCGAGAAAAACTGTTTTTT. The genes are TRBV29-1 and TRBJ1-4; no reliable D call. CDR1 and CDR2 (germline): SQVTM, ANQGSEA. The CDR3 runs 12 residues. The V end lost 1 base, the J end lost 8 bases, and 8 bases lay between the germline ends.

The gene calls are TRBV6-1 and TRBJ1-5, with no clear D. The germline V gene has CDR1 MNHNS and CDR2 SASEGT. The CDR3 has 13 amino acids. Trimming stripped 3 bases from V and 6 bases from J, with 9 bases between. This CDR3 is CASSERPRQPQHF. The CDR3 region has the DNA TGTGCCAGCAGTGAGCGGCCGCGTCAGCCCCAGCATTTT.

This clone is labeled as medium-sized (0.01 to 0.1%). The CDR3 DNA sequence: TGTGCCAGCAGCCTAGAGTCAGGGGCCAGTCAGCCCCAGCATTTT. Protein sequence: CASSLESGASQPQHF. The chain joins TRBV7-2 to TRBJ1-5; tentatively, D is TRBD1 (6 bases). There are 15 residues in the CDR3. Trimming removed 5 bases at V and 6 bases at J, with 17 bases between. Germline assignment: CDR1 SGHTA and CDR2 FQGNSA.

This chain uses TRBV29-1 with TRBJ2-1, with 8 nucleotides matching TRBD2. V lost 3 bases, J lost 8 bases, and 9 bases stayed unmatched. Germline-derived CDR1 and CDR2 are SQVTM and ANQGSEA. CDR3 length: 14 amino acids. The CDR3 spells CSVEDGGARDEQFF. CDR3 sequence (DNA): TGCAGCGTTGAGGACGGGGGGGCCCGGGATGAGCAGTTCTTC.

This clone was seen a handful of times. CDR3 coding DNA: TGTGCCAGCAGCCAGAGAGGGACTAGCGGGGGAAGCACAGATACGCAGTATTTT. This sequence encodes CASSQRGTSGGSTDTQYF. The rearrangement joins TRBV11-2 to TRBJ2-3, with 14 bases matching TRBD2. Looked up from germline, CDR1 is SGHAT and CDR2 is FQNNGV. The CDR3 sequence is 18 residues long. The junction had 7 bases not matched to a gene; V was cut back by 5 bases and J by 0 bases.

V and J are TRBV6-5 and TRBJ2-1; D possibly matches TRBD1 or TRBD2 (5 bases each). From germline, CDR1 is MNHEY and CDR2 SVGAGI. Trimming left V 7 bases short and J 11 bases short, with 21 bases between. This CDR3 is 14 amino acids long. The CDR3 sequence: CASTPPTGQGKQFF. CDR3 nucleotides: TGTGCCAGCACTCCGCCGACGGGGCAGGGAAAGCAGTTCTTC.

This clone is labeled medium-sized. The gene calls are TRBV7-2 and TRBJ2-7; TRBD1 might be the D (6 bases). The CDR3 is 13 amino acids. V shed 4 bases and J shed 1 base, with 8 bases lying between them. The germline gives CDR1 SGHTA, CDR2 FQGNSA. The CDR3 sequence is CASSSGQSYEQYF. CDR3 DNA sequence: TGTGCCAGCAGCTCTGGACAGTCCTACGAGCAGTACTTC.

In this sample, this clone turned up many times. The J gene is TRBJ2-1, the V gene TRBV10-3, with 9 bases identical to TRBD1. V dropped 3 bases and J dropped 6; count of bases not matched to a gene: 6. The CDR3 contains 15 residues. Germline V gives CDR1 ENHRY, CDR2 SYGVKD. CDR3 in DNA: TGTGCCATCAGTGACTCAAGGACAGGGGTCAATGAGCAGTTCTTC. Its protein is CAISDSRTGVNEQFF.

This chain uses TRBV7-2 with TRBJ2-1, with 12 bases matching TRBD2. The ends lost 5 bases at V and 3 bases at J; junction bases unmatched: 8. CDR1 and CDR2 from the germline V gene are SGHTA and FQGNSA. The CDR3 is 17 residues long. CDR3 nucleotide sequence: TGTGCCAGCAGCATCGAAATACTAGCGGGGGGCTACAATGAGCAGTTCTTC. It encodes CASSIEILAGGYNEQFF.

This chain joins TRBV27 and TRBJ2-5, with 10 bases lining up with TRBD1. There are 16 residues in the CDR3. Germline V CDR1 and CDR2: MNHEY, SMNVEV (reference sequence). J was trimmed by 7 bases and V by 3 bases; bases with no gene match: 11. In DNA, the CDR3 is TGTGCCAGCAGTTTGGACGGGACAGGGGCACGGGGGACCCAGTACTTC. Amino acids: CASSLDGTGARGTQYF.

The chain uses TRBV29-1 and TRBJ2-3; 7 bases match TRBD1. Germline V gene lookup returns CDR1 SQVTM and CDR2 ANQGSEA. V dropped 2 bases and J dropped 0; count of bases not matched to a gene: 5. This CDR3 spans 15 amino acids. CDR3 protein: CSVEKTGSSTDTQYF. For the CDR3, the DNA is TGCAGCGTTGAAAAGACAGGGTCTAGCACAGATACGCAGTATTTT.

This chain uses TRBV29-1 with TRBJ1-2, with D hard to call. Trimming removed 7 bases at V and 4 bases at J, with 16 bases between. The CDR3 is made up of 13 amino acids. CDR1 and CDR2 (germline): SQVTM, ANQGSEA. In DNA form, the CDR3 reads TGCAGCGCCTGGACTCCGACGGGCTATGGCTACACCTTC. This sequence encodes CSAWTPTGYGYTF.

CDR3 bases: TGTGCCAGCAGCTTGAAGAGACAGGGGGGCTACAATGAGCAGTTCTTC. As protein: CASSLKRQGGYNEQFF. This chain uses TRBV5-6 with TRBJ2-1, with 9 positions matching TRBD1. Germline V gene data show CDR1 as SGHDT and CDR2 as YYEEEE. J lost 3 bases, V lost 1 base, and 5 bases had no gene match. The length of the CDR3 is 16 residues.

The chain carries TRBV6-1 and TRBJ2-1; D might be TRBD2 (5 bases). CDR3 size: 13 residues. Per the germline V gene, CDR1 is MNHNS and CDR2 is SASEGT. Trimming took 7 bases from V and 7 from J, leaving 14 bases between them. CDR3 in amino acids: CASTRVWENEQFF. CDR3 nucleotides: TGTGCCAGCACCCGCGTATGGGAGAATGAGCAGTTCTTC.

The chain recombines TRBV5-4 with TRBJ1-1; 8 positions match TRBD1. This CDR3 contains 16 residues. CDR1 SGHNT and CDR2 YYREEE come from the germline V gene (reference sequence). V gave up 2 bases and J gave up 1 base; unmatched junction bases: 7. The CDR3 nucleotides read TGTGCCAGCAGCTTTTCAGGGGGCGCGGGGAACACTGAAGCTTTCTTT. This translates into CASSFSGGAGNTEAFF.

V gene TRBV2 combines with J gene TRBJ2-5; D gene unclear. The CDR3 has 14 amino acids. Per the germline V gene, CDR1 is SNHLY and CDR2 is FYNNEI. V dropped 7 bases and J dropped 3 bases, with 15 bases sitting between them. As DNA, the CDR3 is TGTGCCAGCACATCCGCCACTACAAAAGAGACCCAGTACTTC. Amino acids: CASTSATTKETQYF.

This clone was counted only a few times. CDR3 nucleotide sequence: TGTGCCAGCAGCTTGGGTATCGCCGGAAACACCATATATTTT. Translating gives CASSLGIAGNTIYF. J is TRBJ1-3 and V is TRBV5-4; D uncertain. V was clipped by 0 bases and J by 4 bases, with 8 bases between them. The CDR3 covers 14 residues. Germline assignment: CDR1 SGHNT and CDR2 YYREEE (reference sequence).

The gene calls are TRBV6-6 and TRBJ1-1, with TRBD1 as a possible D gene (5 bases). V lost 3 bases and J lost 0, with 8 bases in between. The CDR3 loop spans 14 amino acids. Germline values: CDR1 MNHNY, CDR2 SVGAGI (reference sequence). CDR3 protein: CASSYETVNTEAFF. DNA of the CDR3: TGTGCCAGCAGTTATGAGACAGTGAACACTGAAGCTTTCTTT.

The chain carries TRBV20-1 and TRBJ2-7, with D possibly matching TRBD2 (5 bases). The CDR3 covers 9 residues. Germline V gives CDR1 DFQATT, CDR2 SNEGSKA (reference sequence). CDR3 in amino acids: CREDYEQYF. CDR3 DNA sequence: TGCAGGGAGGACTACGAGCAGTACTTC.